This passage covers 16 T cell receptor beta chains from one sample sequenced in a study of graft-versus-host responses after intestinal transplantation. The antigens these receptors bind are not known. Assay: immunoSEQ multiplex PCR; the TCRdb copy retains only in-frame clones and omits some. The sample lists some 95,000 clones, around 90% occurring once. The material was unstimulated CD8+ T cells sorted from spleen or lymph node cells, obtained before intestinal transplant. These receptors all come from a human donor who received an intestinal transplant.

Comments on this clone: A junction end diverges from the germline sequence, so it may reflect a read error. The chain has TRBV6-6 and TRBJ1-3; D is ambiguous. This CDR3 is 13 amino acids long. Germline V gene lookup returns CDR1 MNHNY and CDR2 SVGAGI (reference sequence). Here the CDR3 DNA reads TGTGCCAGCAGTTACTCGTCTGGAGACACCATATATTTT. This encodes CASSYSSGDTIYF.

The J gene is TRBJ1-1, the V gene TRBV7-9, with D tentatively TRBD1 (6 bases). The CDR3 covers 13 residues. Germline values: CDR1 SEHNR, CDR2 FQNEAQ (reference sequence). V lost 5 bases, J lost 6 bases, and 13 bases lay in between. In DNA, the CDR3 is TGTGCCAGCAGCCCGCCGGGGGGCCCTGAAGCTTTCTTT. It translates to CASSPPGGPEAFF.

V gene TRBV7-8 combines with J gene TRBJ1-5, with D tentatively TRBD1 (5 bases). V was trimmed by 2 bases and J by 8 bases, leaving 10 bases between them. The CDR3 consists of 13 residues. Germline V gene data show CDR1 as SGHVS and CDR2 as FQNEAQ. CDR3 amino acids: CASSLWGGEPQHF. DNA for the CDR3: TGTGCCAGCAGCTTATGGGGGGGGGAGCCCCAGCATTTT.

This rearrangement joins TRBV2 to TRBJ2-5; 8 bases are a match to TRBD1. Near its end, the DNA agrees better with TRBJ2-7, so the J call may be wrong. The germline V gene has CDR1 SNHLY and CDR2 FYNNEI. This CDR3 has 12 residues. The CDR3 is CASRDRAYEQYF. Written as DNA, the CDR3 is TGTGCCAGCAGGGACAGGGCCTACGAGCAGTACTTC.

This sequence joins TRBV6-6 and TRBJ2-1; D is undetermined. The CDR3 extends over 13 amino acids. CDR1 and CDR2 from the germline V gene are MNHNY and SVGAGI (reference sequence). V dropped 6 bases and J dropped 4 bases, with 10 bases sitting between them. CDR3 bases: TGTGCCAGCAGCCATAGACTGTACAATGAGCAGTTCTTC. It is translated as CASSHRLYNEQFF.

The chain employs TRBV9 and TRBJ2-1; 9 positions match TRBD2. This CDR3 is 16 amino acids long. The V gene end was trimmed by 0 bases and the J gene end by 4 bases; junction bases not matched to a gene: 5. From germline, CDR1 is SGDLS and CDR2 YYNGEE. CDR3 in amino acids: CASSVGGTSRYNEQFF. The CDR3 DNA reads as TGTGCCAGCAGCGTAGGAGGGACTAGCCGTTACAATGAGCAGTTCTTC.

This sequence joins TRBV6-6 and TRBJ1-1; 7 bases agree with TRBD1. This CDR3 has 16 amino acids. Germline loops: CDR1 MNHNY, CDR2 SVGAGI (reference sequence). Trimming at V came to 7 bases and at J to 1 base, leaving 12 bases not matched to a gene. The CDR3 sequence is CASTQKGAAENTEAFF. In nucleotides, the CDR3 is TGTGCCAGCACCCAAAAGGGGGCGGCTGAGAACACTGAAGCTTTCTTT.

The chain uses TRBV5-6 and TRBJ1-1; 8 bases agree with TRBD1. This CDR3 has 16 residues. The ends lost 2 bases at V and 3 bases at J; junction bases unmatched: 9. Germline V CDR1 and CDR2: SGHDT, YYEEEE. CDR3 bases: TGTGCCAGCAGCTTATCAGGGGGCTTTGGGGACACTGAAGCTTTCTTT. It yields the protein CASSLSGGFGDTEAFF.

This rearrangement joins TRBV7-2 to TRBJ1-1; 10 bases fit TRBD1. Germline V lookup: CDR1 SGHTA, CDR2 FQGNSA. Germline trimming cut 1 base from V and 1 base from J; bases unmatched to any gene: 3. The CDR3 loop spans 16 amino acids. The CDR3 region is CASSLGTGGSNTEAFF. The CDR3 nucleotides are TGTGCCAGCAGCTTAGGGACAGGGGGATCGAACACTGAAGCTTTCTTT. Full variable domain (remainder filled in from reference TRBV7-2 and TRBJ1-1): GAGVSQSPSNKVTEKGKDVELRCDPISGHTALYWYRQSLGQGLEFLIYFQGNSAPDKSGLPSDRFSAERTGGSVSTLTIQRTQQEDSAVYLCASSLGTGGSNTEAFFGQGTRLTVV.

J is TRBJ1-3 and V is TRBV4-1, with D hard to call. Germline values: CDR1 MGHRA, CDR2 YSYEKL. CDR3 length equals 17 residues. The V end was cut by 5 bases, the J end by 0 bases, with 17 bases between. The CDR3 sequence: CASSSLEGDYSGNTIYF. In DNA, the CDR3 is TGCGCCAGCAGCTCCTTGGAGGGCGACTACTCTGGAAACACCATATATTTT.

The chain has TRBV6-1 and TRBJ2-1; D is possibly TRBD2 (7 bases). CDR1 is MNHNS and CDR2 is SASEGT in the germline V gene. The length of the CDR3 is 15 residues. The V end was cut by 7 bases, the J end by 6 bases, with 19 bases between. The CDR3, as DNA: TGTGCCAGCAAAAGTCGGGGGGCGGGTTTCAATGAGCAGTTCTTC. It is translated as CASKSRGAGFNEQFF.

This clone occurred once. The CDR3 loop reads CASSRTSGGLDEQFF. CDR3 nucleotide sequence: TGTGCCAGCAGCCGGACTAGCGGGGGTCTAGATGAGCAGTTCTTC. The J gene is TRBJ2-1, the V gene TRBV7-9; 13 bases line up with TRBD2. CDR1 and CDR2 from the germline V gene are SEHNR and FQNEAQ (reference sequence). The CDR3 runs to 15 residues. V dropped 5 bases and J dropped 8; count of bases not matched to a gene: 6.

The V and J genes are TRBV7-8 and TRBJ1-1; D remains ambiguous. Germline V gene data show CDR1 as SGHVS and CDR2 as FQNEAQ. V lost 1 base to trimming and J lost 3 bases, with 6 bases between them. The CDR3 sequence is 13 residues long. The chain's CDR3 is CASSLEADTEAFF. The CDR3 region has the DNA TGTGCCAGCAGCTTAGAGGCGGACACTGAAGCTTTCTTT.

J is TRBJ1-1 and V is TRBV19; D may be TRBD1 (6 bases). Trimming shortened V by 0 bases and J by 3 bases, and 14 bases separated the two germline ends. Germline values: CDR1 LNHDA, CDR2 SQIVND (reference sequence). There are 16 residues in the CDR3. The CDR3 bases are TGTGCCAGTAGTATAGATGACAGGCAATGGGACACTGAAGCTTTCTTT. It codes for CASSIDDRQWDTEAFF.

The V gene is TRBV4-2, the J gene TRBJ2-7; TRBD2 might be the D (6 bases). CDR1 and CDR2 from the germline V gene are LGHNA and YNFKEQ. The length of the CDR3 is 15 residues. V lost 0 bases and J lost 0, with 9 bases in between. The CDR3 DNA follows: TGTGCCAGCAGCCAAGATCCCGGGAGCTCCTACGAGCAGTACTTC. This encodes CASSQDPGSSYEQYF.

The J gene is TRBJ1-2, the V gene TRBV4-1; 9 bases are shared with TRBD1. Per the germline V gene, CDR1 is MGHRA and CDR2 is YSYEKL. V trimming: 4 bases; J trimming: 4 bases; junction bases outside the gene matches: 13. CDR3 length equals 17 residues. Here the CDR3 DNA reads TGCGCCAGCAGCCTGGGAATACCGGGACAGGGCGGCTATGGCTACACCTTC. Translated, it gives CASSLGIPGQGGYGYTF.